A selection of T cell receptor beta chains follows, all from one sample in a study of cytomegalovirus exposure and HLA in healthy donors. Here immunoSEQ multiplex PCR was the method, and the copy in TCRdb shows in-frame clones only, minus some. This sample has approximately 54,000 clones, with 89% found just once. The sequencing input was PBMCs. The receptors were gathered from a woman between 18 and 29 years old in good health and CMV-seropositive. Both conserved end residues are part of each CDR3. A D gene is named only where the DNA matches it firmly. Clone size is given for some rows only: seen once, a few or many times, or a class if the clone is expanded.

>TRBV6-5|-|-|TRBJ2-1
CASSYGTPRYNEQFF
TGTGCCAGCAGTTACGGGACTCCGAGATACAATGAGCAGTTCTTC
>TRBV7-9|-|-|TRBJ2-1
CASSLGILSLKLVHEQFF
TGTGCCAGCAGCTTAGGCATCCTGTCCCTGAAGCTAGTCCATGAGCAGTTCTTC
>TRBV9|TRBD2|-|TRBJ2-5
CASSSILAGAQETQYF
TGTGCCAGCAGCTCGATACTAGCGGGGGCTCAAGAGACCCAGTACTTC
>TRBV15|-|-|TRBJ2-7
CATSRGAYSYEQYF
TGTGCCACCAGCAGAGGCGCCTACTCCTACGAGCAGTACTTC
>TRBV12-5|TRBD1|few|TRBJ1-1
CASGSRHRGLHTEAFF
TGTGCTAGTGGTTCCCGTCACAGGGGGCTGCACACTGAAGCTTTCTTT
>TRBV4-2|TRBD1|once|TRBJ1-2
CASSQEGTGGLGYTF
TGTGCCAGCAGCCAAGAGGGGACAGGGGGCCTTGGCTACACCTTC
>TRBV28|-|-|TRBJ1-2
CASSPVTGVLSGYTF
TGTGCCAGCAGTCCGGTGACAGGTGTCCTCTCTGGCTACACCTTC
>TRBV15|-|-|TRBJ1-2
CATSRQGNGYGYTF
TGTGCCACCAGCAGACAGGGCAATGGATATGGCTACACCTTC
>TRBV14|-|-|TRBJ1-6
CASSQRTSSYNSPLHF
TGTGCCAGCAGCCAACGTACGAGTTCCTATAATTCACCCCTCCACTTT
>TRBV28|-|-|TRBJ1-5
CASSTSGRDSNQPQHF
TGTGCCAGCAGTACCTCGGGGAGGGATAGCAATCAGCCCCAGCATTTT
>TRBV14|TRBD1|-|TRBJ1-1
CASSPLGGLATEAFF
TGTGCCAGCAGCCCCCTAGGGGGCTTGGCCACTGAAGCTTTCTTT
>TRBV6-5|TRBD1|-|TRBJ1-2
CASSYEGGGYTF
TGTGCCAGCAGTTACGAAGGGGGCGGCTACACCTTC
>TRBV19|-|-|TRBJ1-5
CASSFFPGNQPQHF
TGTGCCAGTAGTTTTTTCCCCGGCAATCAGCCCCAGCATTTT
>TRBV6-1|TRBD2|-|TRBJ2-3
CASSGRGGGDTQYF
TGTGCCAGCAGTGGGCGGGGGGGCGGAGATACGCAGTATTTT
>TRBV7-2|-|-|TRBJ1-3
CASSLSASQAGNTIYF
TGTGCCAGCAGCTTATCTGCTTCTCAGGCCGGAAACACCATATATTTT
>TRBV6-5|TRBD1|few|TRBJ2-7
CASRPGQGHYEQYF
TGTGCCAGCAGACCGGGACAGGGGCACTACGAGCAGTACTTC
>TRBV4-2|TRBD2|-|TRBJ2-5
CASSQDRAGGPGETQYF
TGTGCCAGCAGCCAAGACAGAGCGGGGGGGCCTGGGGAGACCCAGTACTTC
>TRBV2|-|-|TRBJ2-7
CASSRTHYEQYF
TGTGCCAGCAGCCGCACACATTACGAGCAGTACTTC
>TRBV6-4|-|-|TRBJ2-3
CASSEDPRGTQYF
TGTGCCAGCAGTGAAGACCCGCGAGGTACGCAGTATTTT
>TRBV5-1|-|-|TRBJ1-1
CASSFRGEGTEAFF
TGCGCCAGCAGCTTCAGGGGTGAGGGCACTGAAGCTTTCTTT
>TRBV30|-|once|TRBJ2-3
CAWSPPSGPADTQYF
TGTGCCTGGAGTCCACCTTCAGGGCCCGCAGATACGCAGTATTTT
>TRBV2|TRBD2|-|TRBJ2-3
CASSDRGGALDTQYF
TGTGCCAGCAGTGACCGCGGGGGGGCCCTAGATACGCAGTATTTT
>TRBV5-1|-|-|TRBJ1-1
CASSWDRGATEAFF
TGCGCCAGCAGCTGGGACCGGGGGGCCACTGAAGCTTTCTTT
>TRBV10-1|-|few|TRBJ1-1
CASSTEVGPKDTEAFF
TGCGCCAGCAGTACCGAGGTGGGGCCGAAGGACACTGAAGCTTTCTTT
>TRBV28|TRBD1|-|TRBJ2-7
CASTGTVPYEQYF
TGTGCCAGCACTGGGACAGTCCCCTACGAGCAGTACTTC
>TRBV5-6|-|-|TRBJ2-7
CASSWVTGGPLPYEQYF
TGTGCCAGCAGTTGGGTGACGGGGGGCCCTCTCCCTTACGAGCAGTACTTC
>TRBV18|-|-|TRBJ2-1
CASSPTTNEQFF
TGTGCCAGCTCACCCACGACAAATGAGCAGTTCTTC
>TRBV5-1|TRBD2|-|TRBJ2-1
CASSTGTILVEQFF
TGCGCCAGCAGTACCGGGACTATCCTGGTTGAGCAGTTCTTC
>TRBV4-1|-|once|TRBJ2-2
CASGPGPNTGELFF
TGCGCCAGCGGCCCGGGTCCGAACACCGGGGAGCTGTTTTTT
>TRBV20-1|-|-|TRBJ2-1
CSARDNEQFF
TGCAGTGCGAGGGACAATGAGCAGTTCTTC
>TRBV5-4|-|medium-sized|TRBJ1-1
CASSLQGVAFF
TGTGCCAGCAGCTTGCAGGGTGTGGCTTTCTTT
>TRBV29-1|-|once|TRBJ1-5
CSVASSGQNQPQHF
TGCAGCGTTGCTAGTTCAGGGCAGAATCAGCCCCAGCATTTT
>TRBV19|TRBD1|-|TRBJ1-5
CASSMRGQINQPQHF
TGTGCCAGTAGTATGCGGGGACAGATCAATCAGCCCCAGCATTTT
>TRBV18|TRBD1|once|TRBJ2-7
CASSLQGARKYEQYF
TGTGCCAGCTCACTACAGGGGGCTAGAAAATACGAGCAGTACTTC
>TRBV5-1|TRBD2|-|TRBJ2-1
CASSFGTSGWGGEQFF
TGCGCCAGCAGCTTTGGGACTAGCGGGTGGGGTGGTGAGCAGTTCTTC
>TRBV19|TRBD2|few|TRBJ2-2
CASTISGGAAGELFF
TGTGCCAGTACTATAAGCGGGGGGGCCGCCGGGGAGCTGTTTTTT
>TRBV27|-|-|TRBJ1-1
CASSFKGQSTEAFF
TGTGCCAGCAGTTTTAAGGGGCAGAGCACTGAAGCTTTCTTT
>TRBV7-6|TRBD1|-|TRBJ2-1
CASSHPGTGGNEQFF
TGTGCCAGCAGCCACCCCGGGACAGGGGGCAATGAGCAGTTCTTC